These 8 T cell receptor beta chains were all obtained from the same sample, sequenced in a study of molecular identifiers for immune sequencing clone quantification. MiXCR was run by TCRdb on the PCR reads, yielding one entry per CDR3 protein. The profile shows under 600,000 distinct CDR3 sequences, 20% to 25% of them singletons. The specimen was naive CD8+ T cells from blood, with Jurkat cell RNA spiked in. Described subset: FACS-sorted CD8+CD4-CCR7+CD45RA+ naive T cells. Receptors originate from a human donor in good health. Some libraries in this study had Jurkat cell RNA spiked in.

The chain recombines TRBV14 with TRBJ2-5; no reliable D call. The germline V and J ends were trimmed by 1 base and 7 bases, with 7 bases remaining between them. Germline V gives CDR1 SGHDN, CDR2 FVKESK. The CDR3 extends over 12 amino acids. The CDR3 DNA follows: TGTGCCAGCAGCCAAGCCTGGGGGACCCAGTACTTC. Encoded protein: CASSQAWGTQYF.

Of note for this clonotype: This CDR3 is missing its conserved last phenylalanine or tryptophan, likely due to a read error. V gene TRBV4-3 combines with J gene TRBJ2-3; possibly TRBD1 for D (6 bases). This CDR3 is built from 17 residues. Deletions cut 4 bases from V and 0 bases from J, with 17 bases between. Germline V gene sequence: CDR1 LGHNA, CDR2 YSLEER. CDR3 loop: CASSPNRVTTSTDTQYL. The CDR3 nucleotides are TGCGCCAGCAGCCCCAACAGGGTTACCACTAGCACAGATACGCAGTATCTT.

This clonotype was observed many times. The V call is TRBV9, the J call TRBJ2-2; D is ambiguous. Trimming pared 0 bases from V and 3 bases from J, leaving 6 bases between. The CDR3 extends over 14 amino acids. In germline, CDR1 is SGDLS, CDR2 YYNGEE. The CDR3 protein is CASSVGVDTGELFF. The CDR3 DNA reads TGTGCCAGCAGCGTAGGGGTTGACACCGGGGAGCTGTTTTTT.

This clonotype was seen only a few times. The gene calls are TRBV30 and TRBJ1-1; 7 nucleotides line up with TRBD1. The trim removed 3 bases at V and 10 bases at J, leaving 5 bases unmatched. The CDR3 sequence is 11 residues long. Germline V gene lookup returns CDR1 GTSNPN and CDR2 SVGIG (reference sequence). This CDR3 is CAWSTRGSAFF. DNA of the CDR3: TGTGCCTGGAGCACCAGGGGGTCAGCTTTCTTT.

The rearrangement uses TRBV9 and TRBJ2-7, with 15 bases matching TRBD2. With 0 bases clipped from V and 6 bases from J, the junction kept 13 bases outside the gene matches. CDR3 size: 19 residues. In germline, CDR1 is SGDLS, CDR2 YYNGEE. CDR3 nucleotide sequence: TGTGCCAGCAGCGTAGAAGGGGGACTAGCGGGAGGCGACCCCTCCGAGCAGTACTTC. This sequence encodes CASSVEGGLAGGDPSEQYF.

Comment on this clonotype: An end of the junction does not agree with germline; a read error may underlie this. The chain employs TRBV2 and TRBJ2-7; D remains ambiguous. Germline CDR1 is SNHLY and CDR2 is FYNNEI. The CDR3 is 10 residues long. This CDR3 reads CASSGHSQHF. CDR3 coding DNA: TGTGCCAGCAGTGGACACTCTCAGCACTTC.

This clonotype was picked up many times. This chain links TRBV29-1 with TRBJ1-1; D not resolved. Germline V lookup: CDR1 SQVTM, CDR2 ANQGSEA. The V gene lost 0 bases and the J gene lost 3 bases, with 14 bases spanning the gap. The CDR3 consists of 15 residues. CDR3 in amino acids: CSVEDLGRFDTEAFF. The CDR3 DNA follows: TGCAGCGTTGAAGATCTGGGGAGGTTTGACACTGAAGCTTTCTTT.

This clonotype was observed many times. V and J are TRBV5-1 and TRBJ2-3, with TRBD2 as a possible D gene (6 bases). V lost 1 base to trimming and J lost 2 bases, with 17 bases between them. This CDR3 has 17 amino acids. Germline CDR1 reads SGHRS; CDR2 reads YFSETQ. CDR3 nucleotides: TGCGCCAGCAGCTTGTGGGGGGAAGGGGCAGTCACAGATACGCAGTATTTT. As protein: CASSLWGEGAVTDTQYF.